This T cell receptor (beta chain) was observed in a study of tumor and adjacent non-tumor tissue in lung cancer. Background on the study: Stage I to III disease affected 9 to 10 men and 5 women aged about 31 to 85. Each sample yielded 3.9 million or so productive TCRbeta reads on average.

TCRbeta libraries were built with three rounds of nested PCR, modified from ARM-PCR. TCRdb reanalysed the multiplex PCR reads using MiXCR and keeps one entry per CDR3 protein. This table holds over 100,000 distinct CDR3 sequences, around 80% found once. V gave up 7 bases and J gave up 6 bases, with 14 bases separating them. The germline V gene has CDR1 SQVTM and CDR2 ANQGSEA. This CDR3 region has 12 residues. RNA was extracted from bulk tissue without any cell sorting. Newly diagnosed lung cancer patients had thoracic surgery in China, August–late 2014, without prior chemotherapy. There are a few counts of this clonotype. This may be a read error: a much more frequent sequence differs by one nucleotide.

The rearrangement uses TRBV29-1 and TRBJ2-3; maybe TRBD2 (5 bases). This TCR derives from a woman aged 60-75 years with non-small cell lung cancer. The sequencing input was lung tumor tissue. As DNA, the CDR3 is TGCAGCGCTGTGCCTAGCAAGGATACGCAGTATTTT. Protein: CSAVPSKDTQYF.